This T cell receptor (beta chain) was identified in a study of blood T cells in healthy people across ages. Researchers report isolating at least 6 million PBMCs per sample. Remarks on this clonotype: Its antigen is unidentified.

Findings and limits, study-wide: Long-lived donors carried more naive CD4+ cells and greater diversity than aged donors.

Sample-barcoded 5' priming and a J-beta primer mix drove a second PCR of 7 to 11 cycles. Sequencing recovered at least 2.5 million CDR3-containing paired-end reads from each sample. TCRdb recomputed calls from the 5' RACE reads with MiXCR, one row per CDR3 protein. The sample contains approximately 1.5 million distinct CDR3 sequences, roughly 30% of which appear only once. Trimming removed 6 bases from V and 2 bases from J, with 8 bases in between. Germline V gene lookup returns CDR1 SNHLY and CDR2 FYNNEI. The length of the CDR3 is 13 residues. The sequencing input was blood. J is TRBJ1-5 and V is TRBV2; D is undetermined. The sequence was collected from a woman aged 30 to 39 in good health. The CDR3 DNA reads as TGTGCCAGCAGGCCCTCGGGCAATCAGCCCCAGCATTTT. Encoded protein: CASRPSGNQPQHF. The full variable domain, its missing parts supplied by reference TRBV2 and TRBJ1-5, is EPEVTQTPSHQVTQMGQEVILRCVPISNHLYFYWYRQILGQKVEFLVSFYNNEISEKSEIFDDQFSVERPDGSNFTLKIRSTKLEDSAMYFCASRPSGNQPQHFGDGTRLSIL.